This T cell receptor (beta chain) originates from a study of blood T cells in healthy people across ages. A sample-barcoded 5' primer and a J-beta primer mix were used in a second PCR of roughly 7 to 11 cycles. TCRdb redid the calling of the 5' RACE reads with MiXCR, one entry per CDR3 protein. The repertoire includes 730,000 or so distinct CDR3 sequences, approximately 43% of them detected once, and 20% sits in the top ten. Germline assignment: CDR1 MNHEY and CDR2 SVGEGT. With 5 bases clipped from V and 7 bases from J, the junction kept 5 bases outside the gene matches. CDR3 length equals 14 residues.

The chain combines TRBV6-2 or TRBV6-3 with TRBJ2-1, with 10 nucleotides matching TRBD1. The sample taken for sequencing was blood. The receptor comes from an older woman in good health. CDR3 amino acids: CASSLDRGLNEQFF. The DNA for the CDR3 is TGTGCCAGCAGTCTCGACAGGGGGCTTAATGAGCAGTTCTTC.